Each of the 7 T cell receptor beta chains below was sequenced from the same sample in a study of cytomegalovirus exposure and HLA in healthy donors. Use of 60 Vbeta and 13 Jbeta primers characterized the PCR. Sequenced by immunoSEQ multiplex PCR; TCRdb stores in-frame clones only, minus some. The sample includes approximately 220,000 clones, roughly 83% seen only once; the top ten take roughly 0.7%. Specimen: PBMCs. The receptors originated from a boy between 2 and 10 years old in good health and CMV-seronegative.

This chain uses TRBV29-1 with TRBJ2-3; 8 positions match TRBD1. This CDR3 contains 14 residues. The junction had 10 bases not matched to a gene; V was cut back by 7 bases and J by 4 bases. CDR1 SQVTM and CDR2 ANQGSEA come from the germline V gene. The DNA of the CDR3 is TGCAGCGGCCGGACAGGGATGTTGGCAGATACGCAGTATTTT. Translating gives CSGRTGMLADTQYF.

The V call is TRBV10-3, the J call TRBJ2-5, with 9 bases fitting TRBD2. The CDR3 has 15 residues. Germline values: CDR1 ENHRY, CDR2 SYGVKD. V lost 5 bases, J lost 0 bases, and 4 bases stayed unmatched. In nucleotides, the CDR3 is TGTGCCATCAGTCATTCTAGCGGGGACCAAGAGACCCAGTACTTC. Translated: CAISHSSGDQETQYF.

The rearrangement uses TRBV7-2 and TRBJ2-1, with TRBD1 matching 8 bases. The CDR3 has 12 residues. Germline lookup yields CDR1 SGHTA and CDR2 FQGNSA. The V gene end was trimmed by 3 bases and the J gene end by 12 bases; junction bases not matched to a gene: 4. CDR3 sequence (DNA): TGTGCCAGCAGCTTCCCGGGACAGGCGCAGTTCTTC. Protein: CASSFPGQAQFF.

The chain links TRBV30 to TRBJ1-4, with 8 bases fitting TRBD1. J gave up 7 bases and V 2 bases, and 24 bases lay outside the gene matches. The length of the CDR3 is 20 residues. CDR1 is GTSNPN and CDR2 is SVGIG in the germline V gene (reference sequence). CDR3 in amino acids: CAWSPPGQGVRPLFGEKLFF. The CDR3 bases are TGTGCCTGGAGTCCCCCAGGACAGGGCGTTCGGCCCCTTTTTGGTGAAAAACTGTTTTTT.

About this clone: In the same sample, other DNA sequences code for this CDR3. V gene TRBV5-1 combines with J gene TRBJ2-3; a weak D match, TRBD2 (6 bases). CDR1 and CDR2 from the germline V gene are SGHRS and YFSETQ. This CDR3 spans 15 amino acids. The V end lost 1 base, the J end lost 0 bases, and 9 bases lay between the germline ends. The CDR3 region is CASSLRLASTDTQYF. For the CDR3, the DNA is TGCGCCAGCAGCTTGAGGCTAGCGAGCACAGATACGCAGTATTTT.

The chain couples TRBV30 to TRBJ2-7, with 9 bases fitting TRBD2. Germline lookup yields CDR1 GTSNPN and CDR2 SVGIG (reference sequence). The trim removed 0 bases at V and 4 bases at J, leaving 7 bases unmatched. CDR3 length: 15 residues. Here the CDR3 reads CAWSVQAGGFYEQYF. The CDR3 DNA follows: TGTGCCTGGAGTGTACAAGCGGGGGGTTTTTACGAGCAGTACTTC. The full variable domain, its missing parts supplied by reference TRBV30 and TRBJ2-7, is SQTIHQWPATLVQPVGSPLSLECTVEGTSNPNLYWYRQAAGRGLQLLFYSVGIGQISSEVPQNLSASRPQDRQFILSSKKLLLSDSGFYLCAWSVQAGGFYEQYFGPGTRLTVT.

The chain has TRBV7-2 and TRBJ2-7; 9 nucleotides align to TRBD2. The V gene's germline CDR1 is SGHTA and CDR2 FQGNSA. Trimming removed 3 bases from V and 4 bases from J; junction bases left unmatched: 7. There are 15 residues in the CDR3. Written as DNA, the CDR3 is TGTGCCAGCAGCTTGCGTAGCGGGAGAGATTACGAGCAGTACTTC. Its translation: CASSLRSGRDYEQYF.